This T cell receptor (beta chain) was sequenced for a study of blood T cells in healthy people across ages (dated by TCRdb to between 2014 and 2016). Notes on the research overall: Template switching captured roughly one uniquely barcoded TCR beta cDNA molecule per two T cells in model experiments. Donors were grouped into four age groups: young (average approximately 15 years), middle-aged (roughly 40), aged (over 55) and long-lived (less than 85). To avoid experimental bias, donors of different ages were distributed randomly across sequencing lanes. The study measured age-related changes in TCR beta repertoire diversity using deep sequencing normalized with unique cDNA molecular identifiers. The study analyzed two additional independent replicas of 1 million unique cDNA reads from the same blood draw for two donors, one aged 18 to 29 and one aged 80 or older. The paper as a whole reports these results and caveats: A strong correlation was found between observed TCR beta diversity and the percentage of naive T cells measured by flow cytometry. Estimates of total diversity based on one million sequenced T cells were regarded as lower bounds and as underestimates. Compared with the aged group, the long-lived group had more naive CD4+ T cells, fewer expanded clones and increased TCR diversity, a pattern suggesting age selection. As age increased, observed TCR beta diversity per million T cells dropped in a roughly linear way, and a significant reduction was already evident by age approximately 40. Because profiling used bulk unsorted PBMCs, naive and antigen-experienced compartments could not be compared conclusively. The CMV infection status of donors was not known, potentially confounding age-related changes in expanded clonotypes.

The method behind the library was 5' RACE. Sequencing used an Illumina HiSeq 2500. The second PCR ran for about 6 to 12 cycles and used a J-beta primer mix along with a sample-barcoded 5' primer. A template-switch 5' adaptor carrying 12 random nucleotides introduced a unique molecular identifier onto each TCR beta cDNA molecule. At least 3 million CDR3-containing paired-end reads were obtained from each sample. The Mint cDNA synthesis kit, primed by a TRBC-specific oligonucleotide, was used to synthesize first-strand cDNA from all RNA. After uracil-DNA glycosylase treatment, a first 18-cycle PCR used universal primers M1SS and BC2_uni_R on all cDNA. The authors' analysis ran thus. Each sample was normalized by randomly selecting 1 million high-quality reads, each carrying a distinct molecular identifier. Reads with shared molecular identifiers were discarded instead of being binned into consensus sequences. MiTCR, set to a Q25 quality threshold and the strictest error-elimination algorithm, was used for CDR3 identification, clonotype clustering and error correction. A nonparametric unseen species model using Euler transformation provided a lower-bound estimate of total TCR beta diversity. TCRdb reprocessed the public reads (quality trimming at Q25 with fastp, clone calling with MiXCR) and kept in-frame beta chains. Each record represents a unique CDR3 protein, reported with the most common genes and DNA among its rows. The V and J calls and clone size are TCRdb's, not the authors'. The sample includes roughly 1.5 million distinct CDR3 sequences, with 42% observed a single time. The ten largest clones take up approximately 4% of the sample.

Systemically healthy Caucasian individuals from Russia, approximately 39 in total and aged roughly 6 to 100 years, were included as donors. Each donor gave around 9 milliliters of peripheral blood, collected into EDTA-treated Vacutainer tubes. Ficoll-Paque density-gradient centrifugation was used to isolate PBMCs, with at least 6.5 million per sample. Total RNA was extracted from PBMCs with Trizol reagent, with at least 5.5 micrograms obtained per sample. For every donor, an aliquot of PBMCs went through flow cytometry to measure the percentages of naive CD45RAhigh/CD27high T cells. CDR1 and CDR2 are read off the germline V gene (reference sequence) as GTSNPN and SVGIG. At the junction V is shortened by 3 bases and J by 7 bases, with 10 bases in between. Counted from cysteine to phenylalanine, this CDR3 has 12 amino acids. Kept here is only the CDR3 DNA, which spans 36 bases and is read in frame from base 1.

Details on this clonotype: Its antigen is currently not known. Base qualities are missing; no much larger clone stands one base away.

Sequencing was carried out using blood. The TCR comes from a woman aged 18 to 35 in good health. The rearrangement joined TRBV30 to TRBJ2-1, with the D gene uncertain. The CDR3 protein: CAWRGSGNEQFF. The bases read TGTGCCTGGAGGGGTAGTGGAAATGAGCAGTTCTTC.